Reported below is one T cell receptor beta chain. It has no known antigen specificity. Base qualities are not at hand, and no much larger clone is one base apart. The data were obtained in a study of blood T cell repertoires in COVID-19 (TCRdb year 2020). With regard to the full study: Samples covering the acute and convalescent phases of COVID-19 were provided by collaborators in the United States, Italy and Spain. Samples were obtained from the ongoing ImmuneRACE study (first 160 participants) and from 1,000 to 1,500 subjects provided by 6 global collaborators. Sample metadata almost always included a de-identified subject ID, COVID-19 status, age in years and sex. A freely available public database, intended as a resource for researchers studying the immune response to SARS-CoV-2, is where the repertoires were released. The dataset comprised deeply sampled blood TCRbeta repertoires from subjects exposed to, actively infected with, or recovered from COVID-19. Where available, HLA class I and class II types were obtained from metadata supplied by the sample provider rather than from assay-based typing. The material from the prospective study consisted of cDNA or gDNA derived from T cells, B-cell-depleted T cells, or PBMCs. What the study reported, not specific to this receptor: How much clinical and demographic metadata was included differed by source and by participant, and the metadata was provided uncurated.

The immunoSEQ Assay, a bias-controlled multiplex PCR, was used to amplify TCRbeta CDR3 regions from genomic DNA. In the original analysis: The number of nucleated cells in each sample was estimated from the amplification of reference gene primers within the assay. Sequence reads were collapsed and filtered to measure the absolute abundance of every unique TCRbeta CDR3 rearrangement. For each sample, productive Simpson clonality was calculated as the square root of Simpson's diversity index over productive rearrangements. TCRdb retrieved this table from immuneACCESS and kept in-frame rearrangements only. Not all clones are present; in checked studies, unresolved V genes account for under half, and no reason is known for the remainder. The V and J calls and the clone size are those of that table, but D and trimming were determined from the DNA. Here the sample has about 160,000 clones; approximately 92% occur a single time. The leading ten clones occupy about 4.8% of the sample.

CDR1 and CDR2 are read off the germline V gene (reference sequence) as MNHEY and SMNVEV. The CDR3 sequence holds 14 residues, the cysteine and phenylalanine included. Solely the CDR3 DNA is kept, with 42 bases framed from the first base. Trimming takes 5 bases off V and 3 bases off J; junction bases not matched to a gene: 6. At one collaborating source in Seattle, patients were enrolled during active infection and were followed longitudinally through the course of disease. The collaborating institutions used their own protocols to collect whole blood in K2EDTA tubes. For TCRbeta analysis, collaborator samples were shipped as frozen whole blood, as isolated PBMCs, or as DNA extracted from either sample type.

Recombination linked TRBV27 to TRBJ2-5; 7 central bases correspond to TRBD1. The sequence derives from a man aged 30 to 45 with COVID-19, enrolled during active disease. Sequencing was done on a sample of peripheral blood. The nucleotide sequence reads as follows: TGTGCCAGCAGTGCCGGGACAGATGAAGAGACCCAGTACTTC. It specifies CASSAGTDEETQYF.